The T cell receptor beta chain under discussion was sequenced for a study of T cell responses to AZD1222 COVID-19 vaccine. Notes on the study in general: Spike-spanning, vaccine-associated CD4 TCRs were dominant at 160-218 and 743-854. Nearly half of unique spike-specific TCRs reportedly avoided B.1.351 and B.1.1.7 mutated regions.

Here immunoSEQ multiplex PCR was the method, and the copy in TCRdb shows in-frame clones only, minus some. The table has about 97,000 clones, about nine tenths seen once. Comments on this clone: Its antigen is as yet unknown.

Germline CDR1 reads SEHNR; CDR2 reads FQNEAQ (reference sequence). Trimming cost V 4 bases and J 0 bases, with 10 bases left between them. This CDR3 contains 14 residues. The chain combines TRBV7-9 with TRBJ2-7; no reliable D call. Source: peripheral blood, taken on day 0 of AZD1222 vaccination. The TCR was taken from an adult in good health. CDR3 sequence (DNA): TGTGCCAGCAGCTCCCCGGGTCCCTCCTACGAGCAGTACTTC. This sequence encodes CASSSPGPSYEQYF.